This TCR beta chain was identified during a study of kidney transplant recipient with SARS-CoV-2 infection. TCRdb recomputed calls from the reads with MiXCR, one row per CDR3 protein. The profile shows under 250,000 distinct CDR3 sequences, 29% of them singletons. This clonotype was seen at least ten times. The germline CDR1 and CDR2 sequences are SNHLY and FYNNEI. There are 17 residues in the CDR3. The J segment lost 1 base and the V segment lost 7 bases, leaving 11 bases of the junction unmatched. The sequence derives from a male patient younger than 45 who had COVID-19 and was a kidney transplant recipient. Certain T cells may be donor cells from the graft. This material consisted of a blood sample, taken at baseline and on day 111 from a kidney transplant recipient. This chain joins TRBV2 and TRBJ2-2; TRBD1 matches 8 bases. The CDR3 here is CASKISGGQRNTGELFF. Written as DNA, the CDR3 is TGTGCCAGCAAAATTTCAGGGGGCCAAAGGAACACCGGGGAGCTGTTTTTT.